The 24 T cell receptor beta chains below were found in one sample sequenced in a study of T cell repertoires in cytomegalovirus infection (dated 2019 in TCRdb). The sequencer listed for this sample is Illumina HiSeq 1500. The raw public reads went through TCRdb reprocessing: fastp at Q25, MiXCR clone calling, in-frame beta chains kept. Every CDR3 protein is listed once, alongside the most common genes and DNA of its rows. For this sample the table gives approximately 83,000 distinct CDR3 sequences, of which roughly 25% were detected only once. The top ten constitute 50% of the sample. What these receptors recognize is not known. This specimen's treatment or condition label, interpreted: in vitro stimulation with specific CMV peptide epitopes to enrich CMV-specific T cells. Sequencing used CD8+ T cells from cultured PBMCs, obtained from culture after CMV antigen stimulation. Source of these receptors: a human donor in good health (CMV status not recorded). Some clones in this sample may be carry-over from other donors' samples.

This clonotype was seen a few times. V usage is TRBV27 and J usage is TRBJ2-7; possible D gene TRBD1, 6 bases. The CDR3 contains 15 residues. V lost 2 bases to trimming and J lost 2 bases, with 13 bases between them. The germline V gene encodes CDR1 MNHEY and CDR2 SMNVEV (reference sequence). CDR3 region: CASSLSSGQAYEQYF. In DNA form, the CDR3 reads TGTGCCAGCAGTTTAAGTTCGGGACAAGCCTACGAGCAGTACTTC.

This chain joins TRBV9 and TRBJ2-1, with D maybe TRBD1 (5 bases). The V and J ends lost 4 bases and 1 base respectively, with 18 bases between them. Germline V gene data show CDR1 as SGDLS and CDR2 as YYNGEE. The CDR3 extends over 17 amino acids. CDR3 sequence: CASSSQQGPISYNEQFF. Written as DNA, the CDR3 is TGTGCCAGCAGCTCCCAGCAGGGCCCTATTTCCTACAATGAGCAGTTCTTC.

This clonotype turned up a few times. The chain recombines TRBV6-1 with TRBJ2-7; D is possibly TRBD2 (6 bases). Trimming cost V 3 bases and J 2 bases, with 14 bases left between them. Germline V gives CDR1 MNHNS, CDR2 SASEGT. The CDR3 extends over 15 amino acids. In DNA, the CDR3 is TGTGCCAGCAGTGATTCCCAGGGAGGTCCCTACGAGCAGTACTTC. Translating it yields CASSDSQGGPYEQYF.

This clonotype was seen more than once but under ten times. The chain combines TRBV6-2 or TRBV6-3 with TRBJ1-2, with D uncertain. The CDR3 runs to 14 residues. Germline loops: CDR1 MNHEY, CDR2 SVGEGT. Deletions cut 2 bases from V and 0 bases from J, with 7 bases between. CDR3 coding DNA: TGTGCCAGCAGTTACGGACGGTCTAACTATGGCTACACCTTC. This gives the protein CASSYGRSNYGYTF.

This clonotype was detected only a few times. The CDR3 sequence: CASSVATSGAYEQYF. The CDR3 DNA is TGTGCCAGCAGCGTAGCTACTAGCGGTGCCTACGAGCAGTACTTC. This rearrangement joins TRBV9 to TRBJ2-7; 8 bases fit TRBD2. The CDR3 runs to 15 residues. Unmatched junction bases numbered 4, after V lost 0 bases and J lost 2 bases. CDR1 and CDR2 from the germline V gene are SGDLS and YYNGEE. The complete variable domain, with remaining parts taken from reference TRBV9 and TRBJ2-7, reads DSGVTQTPKHLITATGQRVTLRCSPRSGDLSVYWYQQSLDQGLQFLIQYYNGEERAKGNILERFSAQQFPDLHSELNLSSLELGDSALYFCASSVATSGAYEQYFGPGTRLTVT.

This clonotype has just a few counts. The chain combines TRBV11-2 with TRBJ1-5, with 10 bases matching TRBD1. This CDR3 contains 18 residues. The V segment lost 5 bases and the J segment 0 bases; nucleotides outside the gene matches: 10. CDR1 and CDR2 (germline): SGHAT, FQNNGV. This CDR3 is CASSPGQGEGYSNQPQHF. The DNA of the CDR3 is TGTGCCAGCAGCCCAGGACAGGGGGAGGGATATAGCAATCAGCCCCAGCATTTT.

This clonotype was seen many times. CDR3 in DNA: TGTGCCAGCAGCACCAGACTAGCCTCATTCTACGAGCAGTACTTC. Translated: CASSTRLASFYEQYF. The V call is TRBV11-2, the J call TRBJ2-7; 7 positions match TRBD2. This CDR3 is built from 15 residues. Germline assignment: CDR1 SGHAT and CDR2 FQNNGV. V shed 5 bases and J 3 bases; nucleotides not matched to a gene: 10.

Many counts were recorded for this clonotype. The V call is TRBV28, the J call TRBJ1-1; 9 nucleotides line up with TRBD1. The V segment lost 5 bases and the J segment 1 base; nucleotides outside the gene matches: 5. The CDR3 length is 15 residues. Germline V CDR1 and CDR2: MDHEN, SYDVKM. The CDR3 region has the DNA TGTGCCAGCAGTCAACAGACAGGGGGGAACACTGAAGCTTTCTTT. It specifies CASSQQTGGNTEAFF.

CDR3 region: CSARPSVGGSDTQYF. DNA for the CDR3: TGCAGTGCTAGACCCTCCGTCGGGGGGAGCGATACGCAGTATTTT. This sequence joins TRBV20-1 and TRBJ2-3; 7 bases fit TRBD2. This CDR3 contains 15 residues. Losses at the gene ends were 2 bases for V and 6 bases for J; bases not matched to a gene: 11. Germline V lookup: CDR1 DFQATT, CDR2 SNEGSKA (reference sequence).

This clonotype was seen at least ten times. This chain joins TRBV7-9 and TRBJ2-1; TRBD2 matches 10 bases. Germline assignment: CDR1 SEHNR and CDR2 FQNEAQ (reference sequence). With V trimmed by 2 bases and J by 7 bases, 14 bases remained unmatched. The CDR3 loop spans 18 amino acids. This CDR3 is CASSLPLEREGLTNEQFF. CDR3 DNA sequence: TGTGCCAGCAGCTTACCCCTCGAGCGGGAGGGCCTAACGAATGAGCAGTTCTTC.

V is TRBV6-2 or TRBV6-3 and J is TRBJ2-1; 10 bases are a match to TRBD2. The J segment lost 4 bases and the V segment lost 6 bases, leaving 6 bases of the junction unmatched. CDR1 is MNHEY, CDR2 SVGEGT, per germline. This CDR3 is built from 15 residues. This CDR3 is CASSPGTSDYNEQFF. The CDR3 nucleotides are TGTGCCAGCAGCCCAGGGACTAGCGATTACAATGAGCAGTTCTTC.

V gene TRBV9 combines with J gene TRBJ2-1; D not certain. The germline CDR1 and CDR2 sequences are SGDLS and YYNGEE. The V end was cut by 3 bases, the J end by 3 bases, with 7 bases between. The CDR3 is 13 residues long. The CDR3 DNA reads as TGTGCCAGCAGCGGGACCTACTACAATGAGCAGTTCTTC. It specifies CASSGTYYNEQFF.

CDR3 amino acids: CASSQGTSATYEQYF. The DNA of the CDR3 is TGTGCCAGCAGTCAAGGGACTAGCGCGACCTACGAGCAGTACTTC. The V gene is TRBV28, the J gene TRBJ2-7; 10 bases are a match to TRBD2. CDR1 is MDHEN and CDR2 is SYDVKM in the germline V gene. The CDR3 loop spans 15 amino acids. The V gene end was trimmed by 5 bases and the J gene end by 2 bases; junction bases not matched to a gene: 6.

V usage is TRBV20-1 and J usage is TRBJ1-3; D is undetermined. CDR3 size: 17 residues. V was trimmed by 0 bases and J by 4 bases, leaving 19 bases between them. Germline values: CDR1 DFQATT, CDR2 SNEGSKA (reference sequence). The CDR3 reads CSARDHIIAREGNTIYF. The CDR3 coding sequence is TGCAGTGCTAGAGATCATATCATCGCTCGCGAAGGAAACACCATATATTTT.

There are many counts of this clonotype. The J gene is TRBJ1-5, the V gene TRBV2, with D perhaps TRBD1 (6 bases). CDR1 and CDR2 from the germline V gene are SNHLY and FYNNEI. The CDR3 consists of 14 residues. The V gene lost 7 bases and the J gene lost 7 bases, with 17 bases spanning the gap. The CDR3 loop reads CASTDQGRIQPQHF. CDR3 DNA: TGTGCCAGCACTGATCAGGGGCGCATCCAGCCCCAGCATTTT.

This clonotype was seen at least ten times. The chain is built from TRBV27 and TRBJ1-5, with a possible D match to TRBD1 (6 bases). With 8 bases removed from V and 4 bases from J, the gap between germline ends came to 12 bases. The CDR3 sequence is 13 residues long. The germline V gene has CDR1 MNHEY and CDR2 SMNVEV (reference sequence). CDR3 nucleotide sequence: TGTGCCAGCCGTACAGGGCCGAATCAGCCCCAGCATTTT. Protein sequence: CASRTGPNQPQHF.

This chain links TRBV5-4 with TRBJ2-1; TRBD2 matches at 7 bases. CDR3 size: 16 residues. Germline-derived CDR1 and CDR2 are SGHNT and YYREEE (reference sequence). Trimming took 4 bases from V and 4 from J; bases not matched to a gene: 11. The CDR3 sequence: CASSAVLAGEYNEQFF. The CDR3 DNA sequence: TGTGCCAGCAGCGCAGTGCTTGCGGGAGAATACAATGAGCAGTTCTTC.

There are a few counts of this clonotype. The gene calls are TRBV29-1 and TRBJ2-1; no clear D gene. The germline V gene encodes CDR1 SQVTM and CDR2 ANQGSEA. There are 10 residues in the CDR3. Between the trimmed V and J ends, which lost 4 bases and 5 bases, there was a span of 3 bases. CDR3 bases: TGCAGCGTTGTTAACAATGAGCAGTTCTTC. This translates into CSVVNNEQFF.

This clonotype was seen many times. V is TRBV6-6 and J is TRBJ1-1, with 9 bases that match TRBD1. CDR1 and CDR2 from the germline V gene are MNHNY and SVGAGI (reference sequence). Germline trimming cut 2 bases from V and 6 bases from J; bases unmatched to any gene: 7. This CDR3 contains 15 residues. CDR3 DNA sequence: TGTGCCAGCAGTTACCTGGGACAGGGTGAGGCTGAAGCTTTCTTT. Translated: CASSYLGQGEAEAFF.

Only one count was recorded for this clonotype. The genes are TRBV11-2 and TRBJ2-4; D may be TRBD1 (5 bases). V lost 5 bases to trimming and J lost 2 bases, with 10 bases between them. Germline CDR1 is SGHAT and CDR2 is FQNNGV. The CDR3 length is 14 residues. The CDR3 DNA reads as TGTGCCAGCAGCGTGGACACGACCAAAAACATTCAGTACTTC. The encoded protein is CASSVDTTKNIQYF.

This clonotype was counted a few times. This chain connects TRBV6-2 or TRBV6-3 to TRBJ2-5; D is tentatively TRBD1 or TRBD2 (6 bases each). V lost 0 bases, J lost 5 bases, and 10 bases lay in between. The CDR3 contains 14 residues. From germline, CDR1 is MNHEY and CDR2 SVGEGT. CDR3 sequence reads: CASSYSGGRETQYF. The DNA of the CDR3 is TGTGCCAGCAGTTACTCAGGGGGGCGGGAGACCCAGTACTTC.

The chain uses TRBV20-1 and TRBJ2-7; perhaps TRBD1 as D (8 bases). Trimming stripped 0 bases from V and 6 bases from J, with 15 bases between. Germline V gene lookup returns CDR1 DFQATT and CDR2 SNEGSKA (reference sequence). CDR3 length equals 14 residues. The CDR3 DNA reads TGCAGTGCTAGAGATAGGACAGGGAGGGGCGAGCAGTACTTC. Residues: CSARDRTGRGEQYF.

This clonotype was seen ten or more times. As DNA, the CDR3 is TGTGCCAGCATTCCCGGGAGTAGCTCCTACAATGAGCAGTTCTTC. Encoded protein: CASIPGSSSYNEQFF. V gene TRBV28 combines with J gene TRBJ2-1, with a possible D match to TRBD2 (6 bases). Per germline, CDR1 MDHEN and CDR2 SYDVKM. The CDR3 has 15 residues. V was clipped by 7 bases and J by 0 bases, with 13 bases between them.

This clonotype has just a few counts. This rearrangement joins TRBV12-3 or TRBV12-4 to TRBJ1-2, with D hard to call. The CDR3 extends over 14 amino acids. Trimming shortened V by 2 bases and J by 3 bases, and 10 bases separated the two germline ends. The CDR3 DNA reads as TGTGCCAGCAGTTTAACGGTTGCAGACTATGGCTACACCTTC. Residues: CASSLTVADYGYTF.